A single sample is the source of the 21 T cell receptor beta chains below, sequenced in a study of CD8+CD57+ T cells in acquired aplastic anemia. Whoever was chosen for sequencing had shown CD8+CD57+ cell expansion by flow cytometry. The template for TCR beta VDJ and CDR3 sequence profiling was genomic DNA. Each CDR3 protein is one row after TCRdb ran MiXCR on the reads. The sample holds 150,000 to 200,000 distinct CDR3 sequences; roughly 50% are singletons and the top ten take about 2%. Sequencing used sorted CD4+, CD8+, or CD8+CD57+ T cells (not recorded which) from PBMCs. The receptors were sampled from a human donor with aplastic anemia.

This chain connects TRBV11-2 to TRBJ2-2; maybe TRBD2 (5 bases). The CDR3 extends over 15 amino acids. V was trimmed by 0 bases and J by 7 bases, leaving 12 bases between them. Germline V gene sequence: CDR1 SGHAT, CDR2 FQNNGV. The CDR3: CASSLEPSPYGELFF. Written as DNA, the CDR3 is TGTGCCAGCAGCTTAGAACCTAGCCCTTACGGGGAGCTGTTTTTT.

The J gene is TRBJ1-1, the V gene TRBV20-1, with TRBD1 as a possible D gene (5 bases). The CDR3 contains 12 residues. Trimming took 4 bases from V and 7 from J, leaving 13 bases between them. CDR1 and CDR2 from the germline V gene are DFQATT and SNEGSKA (reference sequence). Here the CDR3 DNA reads TGCAGTGCTAACCACCGGGACGGTGAAGCTTTCTTT. It is translated as CSANHRDGEAFF.

V usage is TRBV2 and J usage is TRBJ1-1, with D possibly TRBD1 on 5 matching bases. The CDR3 covers 12 residues. Germline V gives CDR1 SNHLY, CDR2 FYNNEI. Trimming shortened V by 7 bases and J by 8 bases, and 14 bases separated the two germline ends. CDR3 residues: CASTTIGAEAFF. In DNA, the CDR3 is TGTGCCAGCACCACAATCGGGGCCGAAGCTTTCTTT.

The chain employs TRBV19 and TRBJ1-2; no definite D call. The CDR3 runs to 13 residues. Germline CDR1 is LNHDA and CDR2 is SQIVND (reference sequence). V lost 8 bases, J lost 7 bases, and 17 bases lay in between. DNA of the CDR3: TGTGCCAGTTACGGGGATTCTCGCTTTGGCTACACCTTC. Encoded protein: CASYGDSRFGYTF.

This clonotype has only a few counts. The chain is built from TRBV29-1 and TRBJ2-7, with a possible D match to TRBD2 (5 bases). This CDR3 region has 12 residues. V was trimmed by 6 bases and J by 0 bases, leaving 9 bases between them. CDR1 SQVTM and CDR2 ANQGSEA come from the germline V gene. CDR3: CSVAGSSYEQYF. The CDR3 DNA reads TGCAGCGTGGCGGGTAGCTCCTACGAGCAGTACTTC.

The gene calls are TRBV7-6 and TRBJ1-5; D might be TRBD1 (5 bases). The V gene's germline CDR1 is SGHVS and CDR2 FNYEAQ. The V end was cut by 0 bases, the J end by 0 bases, with 6 bases between. This CDR3 is 15 amino acids long. The CDR3, as DNA: TGTGCCAGCAGCTTAGCGGGGACTAGCAATCAGCCCCAGCATTTT. This gives the protein CASSLAGTSNQPQHF.

At least ten counts were recorded for this clonotype. The gene calls are TRBV12-3 or TRBV12-4 and TRBJ1-5; no clear D. The CDR3 is made up of 13 amino acids. Between the trimmed V and J ends, which lost 4 bases and 8 bases, there was a span of 12 bases. For the CDR3, the DNA is TGTGCCAGCAGTTCGACCGCAGAGAAGCCCCAGCATTTT. This codes for CASSSTAEKPQHF.

Note on this clonotype: A much larger clone differs by one base, so this may be a read error. This chain uses TRBV12-5 with TRBJ2-2; 7 bases are a match to TRBD2. CDR3 length: 14 amino acids. Germline CDR1 and CDR2: LGHNT and FRNRAP. V lost 5 bases and J lost 6; bases outside the gene matches: 6. The CDR3 protein is CASGTTGLPGELFF. CDR3 DNA sequence: TGTGCTAGTGGTACCACGGGACTACCCGGGGAGCTGTTTTTT.

The rearrangement links TRBV30 to TRBJ1-5, with D possibly being TRBD1 (6 bases). Germline loops: CDR1 GTSNPN, CDR2 SVGIG (reference sequence). CDR3 size: 17 residues. V gave up 1 base and J gave up 0 bases, with 16 bases separating them. The CDR3 reads CAWSAHWGAGSNQPQHF. In DNA form, the CDR3 reads TGTGCCTGGAGTGCACATTGGGGGGCAGGTAGCAATCAGCCCCAGCATTTT.

Ten or more counts support this clonotype. The chain carries TRBV10-3 and TRBJ1-1; the match to TRBD1 covers 7 bases. With 5 bases clipped from V and 10 bases from J, the junction kept 13 bases outside the gene matches. Germline CDR1 and CDR2: ENHRY and SYGVKD. The CDR3 is 14 residues long. In DNA, the CDR3 is TGTGCCATCAGTCAATACGACAGGGTACGCCGAGCTTTCTTT. It specifies CAISQYDRVRRAFF.

This clonotype was seen many times. V and J are TRBV20-1 and TRBJ2-7; the match to TRBD2 covers 7 bases. The CDR3 contains 15 residues. Unmatched junction bases numbered 13, after V lost 6 bases and J lost 2 bases. From germline, CDR1 is DFQATT and CDR2 SNEGSKA (reference sequence). Here the CDR3 DNA reads TGCAGTGCACGGGAGGTCGGTGCTTATACCTACGAGCAGTACTTC. It is translated as CSAREVGAYTYEQYF.

This clonotype was detected ten times or more. A read error is likely, as this CDR3 ends without the conserved phenylalanine or tryptophan. The DNA is left out, because the CDR3 cannot be placed on it with certainty; the CDR3 is given as TCRdb lists it. The chain is built from TRBV6-2 or TRBV6-3 and TRBJ1-6; TRBD1 is the table's D call, not checked against the DNA. Germline-derived CDR1 and CDR2 are MNHEY and SVGEGT. The CDR3 is 10 amino acids in total, end residues counted. The CDR3 spells CASSRQGSRL.

This clonotype has a single count. The rearrangement uses TRBV27 and TRBJ2-5; 13 nucleotides line up with TRBD2. In germline, CDR1 is MNHEY, CDR2 SMNVEV (reference sequence). The J segment lost 7 bases and the V segment lost 6 bases, leaving 17 bases of the junction unmatched. This CDR3 has 18 residues. CDR3 in DNA: TGTGCCAGCAGCCGGGGACTAGCGGGATCGGGTATACCTGGGACCCAGTACTTC. Protein product: CASSRGLAGSGIPGTQYF.

This clonotype was seen only a few times. The rearrangement joins TRBV24-1 to TRBJ2-1, with D perhaps being TRBD1 or TRBD2 (6 bases each). The CDR3 consists of 13 residues. CDR1 KGHDR and CDR2 SFDVKD come from the germline V gene. Trimming pared 8 bases from V and 10 bases from J, leaving 17 bases between. CDR3 coding DNA: TGTGCCACCATCGGAGGGGGGAAAGAGGAGCAGTTCTTC. It yields the protein CATIGGGKEEQFF.

This clonotype occurred once. The V call is TRBV4-1, the J call TRBJ1-2, with no clear D. Germline CDR1 MGHRA, CDR2 YSYEKL. The CDR3 sequence is 15 residues long. V was clipped by 4 bases and J by 0 bases, with 12 bases between them. CDR3 sequence (DNA): TGCGCCAGCAGCCTGGGGATAGGGCCTAACTATGGCTACACCTTC. This encodes CASSLGIGPNYGYTF.

Worth noting for this clonotype: This may come from a read error, since a much larger clone is one base off. The rearrangement links TRBV12-3 or TRBV12-4 to TRBJ1-4, with TRBD1 as a possible D gene (6 bases). The CDR3 covers 15 residues. The CDR3 reads CASSHAWRGVEKLSF. Here the CDR3 DNA reads TGTGCCAGCAGTCACGCCTGGAGGGGGGTTGAAAAACTGTCTTTT.

This chain uses TRBV27 with TRBJ2-1; 8 nucleotides align to TRBD1. The CDR3 is made up of 15 amino acids. V was pared by 4 bases and J by 7 bases, with 9 bases of the junction left unmatched. Germline V gene data show CDR1 as MNHEY and CDR2 as SMNVEV (reference sequence). The CDR3 loop reads CASSSIGQGTNEQFF. CDR3 sequence (DNA): TGTGCCAGCAGTTCCATAGGACAGGGAACGAATGAGCAGTTCTTC.

At least ten counts were recorded for this clonotype. The DNA of the CDR3 is TGTGCCAGCAGCGGGACTCCTAATGATTACTACGAGCAGTACTTC. The encoded protein is CASSGTPNDYYEQYF. This sequence joins TRBV2 and TRBJ2-7; D is possibly TRBD2 (6 bases). The CDR3 is 15 residues long. V lost 6 bases and J 3 bases, leaving 18 bases between the germline ends. The germline V gene encodes CDR1 SNHLY and CDR2 FYNNEI.

The V and J genes are TRBV15 and TRBJ1-2, with 9 bases that match TRBD1. V was pared by 1 base and J by 2 bases, with 5 bases of the junction left unmatched. Germline CDR1 LNHNV, CDR2 YYDKDF (reference sequence). The CDR3 contains 16 residues. CDR3 bases: TGTGCCACCAGCAGAGGGACAGGGGAACTAAACTATGGCTACACCTTC. This codes for CATSRGTGELNYGYTF.

This chain joins TRBV7-9 and TRBJ1-2; no firm D call. Trimming left V 5 bases short and J 1 base short, with 5 bases between. CDR1 is SEHNR and CDR2 is FQNEAQ in the germline V gene (reference sequence). The CDR3 is made up of 12 amino acids. The CDR3 sequence is CASSPDNYGYTF. For the CDR3, the DNA is TGTGCCAGCAGCCCCGATAACTATGGCTACACCTTC. Supplemented by reference TRBV7-9 and TRBJ1-2, the full variable domain reads DTGVSQNPRHKITKRGQNVTFRCDPISEHNRLYWYRQTLGQGPEFLTYFQNEAQLEKSRLLSDRFSAERPKGSFSTLEIQRTEQGDSAMYLCASSPDNYGYTFGSGTRLTVV.

This clonotype showed up many times. This chain connects TRBV24-1 to TRBJ2-7; D is uncertain. CDR1 and CDR2 (germline): KGHDR, SFDVKD. This CDR3 is built from 11 residues. V gave up 1 base and J gave up 5 bases, with 2 bases separating them. This CDR3 is CATSDFHEQYF. In DNA form, the CDR3 reads TGTGCCACCAGTGATTTCCACGAGCAGTACTTC.